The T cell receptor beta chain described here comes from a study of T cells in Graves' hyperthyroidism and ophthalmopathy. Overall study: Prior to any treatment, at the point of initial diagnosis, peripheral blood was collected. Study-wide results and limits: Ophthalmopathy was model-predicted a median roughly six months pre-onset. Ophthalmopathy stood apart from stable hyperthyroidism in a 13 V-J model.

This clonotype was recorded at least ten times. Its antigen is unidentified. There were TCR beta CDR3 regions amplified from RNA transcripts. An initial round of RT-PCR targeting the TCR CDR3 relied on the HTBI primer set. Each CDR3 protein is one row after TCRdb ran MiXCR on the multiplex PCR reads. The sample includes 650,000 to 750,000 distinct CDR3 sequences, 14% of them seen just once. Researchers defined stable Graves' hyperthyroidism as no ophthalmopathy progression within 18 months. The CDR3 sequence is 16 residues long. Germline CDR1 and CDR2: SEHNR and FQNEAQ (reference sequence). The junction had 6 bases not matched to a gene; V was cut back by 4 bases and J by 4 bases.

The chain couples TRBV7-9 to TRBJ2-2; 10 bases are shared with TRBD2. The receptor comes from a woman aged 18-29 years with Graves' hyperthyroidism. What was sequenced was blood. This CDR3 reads CASSSSGTSATGELFF. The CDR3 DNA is TGTGCCAGCAGCTCCTCCGGGACTAGCGCCACCGGGGAGCTGTTTTTT.